This TCR beta chain came from a study of OX40 agonist ivuxolimab in advanced cancers. Study background: Two patients with cutaneous melanoma and one with hepatocellular carcinoma, three in total, showed partial responses.

Repertoires were generated with immunoSEQ multiplex PCR, while TCRdb's copy carries only in-frame clones and drops some. The data show tens of thousands of clones, with 80% to 90% seen just once and 1.2% held by the top ten. From germline, CDR1 is MGHDK and CDR2 SYGVNS. The CDR3 contains 15 residues. Trimming took off 2 bases at V and 1 base at J, with 11 bases between the two ends. This specimen consisted of CD4+ or CD8+ T cells sorted from blood, obtained in a trial of the OX40 agonist ivuxolimab. V and J are TRBV25-1 and TRBJ1-1; TRBD1 might be the D (6 bases). The TCR sequence derives from an adult with an advanced solid tumor such as melanoma, head and neck, liver or kidney cancer. The CDR3 loop is CASSEDQGTNTEAFF. CDR3 bases: TGTGCCAGCAGTGAAGATCAGGGGACGAACACTGAAGCTTTCTTT.